Following are 30 T cell receptor beta chains from one sample sequenced in a study of T cells in Graves' hyperthyroidism and ophthalmopathy. TCR beta CDR3 regions were amplified from RNA transcripts. HTBI primers were used for first-round RT-PCR of the TCR CDR3. TCRdb called the multiplex PCR reads again in MiXCR, with one record for every CDR3 protein. The table lists 550,000 to 700,000 distinct CDR3 sequences, 40% to 55% of them singletons. Source material: peripheral blood or thyroid tissue (not recorded which). Source of these receptors: an adult woman with Graves' disease, either hyperthyroidism or ophthalmopathy (not recorded which).

The chain uses TRBV7-9 and TRBJ2-7, with 10 bases lining up with TRBD2. The CDR3 loop spans 14 amino acids. Unmatched junction bases numbered 5, after V lost 4 bases and J lost 5 bases. Germline CDR1 is SEHNR and CDR2 is FQNEAQ (reference sequence). The CDR3 coding sequence is TGTGCCAGCAGCTACCTAGCGGGAGTCCACGAGCAGTACTTC. This gives the protein CASSYLAGVHEQYF.

The CDR3 protein is CASWGRGNTIYF. The CDR3 DNA reads TGTGCCTCTTGGGGCAGAGGAAACACCATATATTTT. V and J are TRBV2 and TRBJ1-3, with D perhaps TRBD1 (5 bases). This CDR3 spans 12 amino acids. Germline CDR1 reads SNHLY; CDR2 reads FYNNEI. Deletions cut 11 bases from V and 4 bases from J, with 12 bases between.

This clonotype was observed at least ten times. The gene calls are TRBV11-2 and TRBJ1-1, with 9 positions matching TRBD1. The CDR3 is 17 amino acids. The trim removed 1 base at V and 5 bases at J, leaving 11 bases unmatched. Germline lookup yields CDR1 SGHAT and CDR2 FQNNGV. CDR3 in amino acids: CASSLAGTGMERTEAFF. CDR3 DNA: TGTGCCAGCAGCTTAGCCGGGACAGGGATGGAAAGGACTGAAGCTTTCTTT.

The chain combines TRBV20-1 with TRBJ2-7, with 9 bases that match TRBD2. The V segment lost 1 base and the J segment 6 bases; nucleotides outside the gene matches: 4. The germline gives CDR1 DFQATT, CDR2 SNEGSKA (reference sequence). The CDR3 has 13 amino acids. The CDR3 DNA is TGCAGTGCTAGAGGGCGGGAGGGCCGCGAGCAGTACTTC. Its translation is CSARGREGREQYF.

This clonotype has at least ten counts. This chain joins TRBV4-1 and TRBJ1-4, with unresolved D. V lost 6 bases to trimming and J lost 8 bases, with 19 bases between them. Per the germline V gene, CDR1 is MGHRA and CDR2 is YSYEKL. This CDR3 contains 15 residues. The CDR3 loop is CASRPLGEAIEKLFF. CDR3 nucleotides: TGCGCCAGCAGACCCCTCGGGGAGGCTATAGAAAAACTGTTTTTT.

The chain combines TRBV7-2 with TRBJ2-2; unclear D gene. V dropped 2 bases and J dropped 0 bases, with 7 bases sitting between them. Germline CDR1 reads SGHTA; CDR2 reads FQGNSA. This CDR3 region has 15 residues. CDR3 in DNA: TGTGCCAGCAGCTTATCACACACGAACACCGGGGAGCTGTTTTTT. This codes for CASSLSHTNTGELFF.

V gene TRBV6-5 combines with J gene TRBJ1-5, with 7 bases fitting TRBD1. From germline, CDR1 is MNHEY and CDR2 SVGAGI. V was clipped by 10 bases and J by 0 bases; unmatched bases: 15. CDR3 length equals 17 residues. CDR3 DNA: TGTGCCATTGCCAACAGGGGAGTGGAAGATAGCAATCAGCCCCAGCATTTT. This gives the protein CAIANRGVEDSNQPQHF.

In this sample, this clonotype turned up many times. This chain joins TRBV12-3 or TRBV12-4 and TRBJ2-7; 7 bases are shared with TRBD2. Losses at the gene ends were 6 bases for V and 3 bases for J; bases not matched to a gene: 5. The CDR3 has 13 amino acids. The DNA of the CDR3 is TGTGCCAGCAGACCAGGACTAGTCTACGAGCAGTACTTC. Translated: CASRPGLVYEQYF.

The chain is built from TRBV7-8 and TRBJ1-1; D remains ambiguous. From germline, CDR1 is SGHVS and CDR2 FQNEAQ. The V gene lost 0 bases and the J gene lost 1 base, with 9 bases spanning the gap. The CDR3 is 15 residues long. CDR3 in DNA: TGTGCCAGCAGCTTAGCTGAACCGACGAACACTGAAGCTTTCTTT. Translating it yields CASSLAEPTNTEAFF.

J is TRBJ2-7 and V is TRBV12-3 or TRBV12-4; the D is unclear. The CDR3 has 14 amino acids. The V end was cut by 4 bases, the J end by 7 bases, with 17 bases between. CDR3 nucleotide sequence: TGTGCCAGCAGTTACCCTGGACCCGGTGGAGAGCAGTACTTC. Amino acids: CASSYPGPGGEQYF.

This clonotype was counted a few times. Relative to the germline gene, one junction end is altered; a read error may explain this. J is TRBJ2-7 and V is TRBV2; D tentatively reads TRBD1 or TRBD2 (5 bases each). Looked up from germline, CDR1 is SNHLY and CDR2 is FYNNEI. This CDR3 region has 13 residues. The CDR3 loop reads CASSPLQVGADHF. In DNA, the CDR3 is TGTGCCAGCAGCCCCCTCCAGGTCGGGGCGGACCACTTC.

With respect to this clonotype: A much larger clonotype is one base distant, so this may be a read error. The gene calls are TRBV20-1 and TRBJ2-5; D gene uncertain. The CDR3 has 14 residues. The germline V gene encodes CDR1 DFQATT and CDR2 SNEGSKA (reference sequence). The CDR3 here is CSASPQTRQETRYF. The CDR3 region has the DNA TGCAGTGCTAGCCCCCAGACCAGACAAGAGACCCGGTACTTC.

This chain connects TRBV5-4 to TRBJ1-1; 7 nucleotides match TRBD1. The length of the CDR3 is 18 residues. V gave up 0 bases and J gave up 0 bases; unmatched junction bases: 11. The V gene's germline CDR1 is SGHNT and CDR2 YYREEE (reference sequence). Here the CDR3 reads CASSLGRGALVVNTEAFF. The CDR3 region has the DNA TGTGCCAGCAGCTTGGGCAGGGGGGCATTGGTGGTGAACACTGAAGCTTTCTTT.

This clonotype was found many times. The V gene is TRBV7-9, the J gene TRBJ2-7, with no clear D. The V gene lost 5 bases and the J gene lost 2 bases, with 10 bases spanning the gap. Per germline, CDR1 SEHNR and CDR2 FQNEAQ (reference sequence). The length of the CDR3 is 13 residues. CDR3 sequence (DNA): TGTGCCAGCAGCCCACGGGTCCCCTACGAGCAGTACTTC. Protein sequence: CASSPRVPYEQYF.

The V and J genes are TRBV7-2 and TRBJ1-5, with D tentatively TRBD1 (5 bases). This CDR3 is 15 amino acids long. CDR1 and CDR2 from the germline V gene are SGHTA and FQGNSA. Between the trimmed V and J ends, which lost 5 bases and 3 bases, there was a span of 14 bases. The CDR3 protein is CASSVDRAINQPQHF. As DNA, the CDR3 is TGTGCCAGCAGCGTCGACAGAGCTATCAATCAGCCCCAGCATTTT.

The chain links TRBV20-1 to TRBJ2-7; D uncertain. Germline CDR1 is DFQATT and CDR2 is SNEGSKA (reference sequence). Trimming cost V 0 bases and J 3 bases, with 12 bases left between them. The CDR3 length is 14 residues. CDR3 amino acids: CSAREGTRGYEQYF. The DNA of the CDR3 is TGCAGTGCTAGAGAGGGTACCCGAGGCTACGAGCAGTACTTC.

With respect to this clonotype: One junction end does not reproduce the germline sequence, and a read error may be involved. CDR3 sequence: CASSLGVLF. The DNA of the CDR3 is TGTGCCAGCAGCTTGGGAGTTCTTTTT. The V and J genes are TRBV7-3 and TRBJ1-3, with D uncertain. Germline V gives CDR1 SGHTA, CDR2 FQGTGA. The CDR3 has 9 residues.

This clonotype was detected ten times or more. CDR3: CASSIRLAGSYEQYF. The CDR3 coding sequence is TGTGCCAGCAGCATTCGACTAGCGGGTTCTTACGAGCAGTACTTC. V usage is TRBV7-9 and J usage is TRBJ2-7, with 10 bases aligning to TRBD2. J lost 4 bases, V lost 5 bases, and 8 bases had no gene match. This CDR3 comprises 15 residues. CDR1 and CDR2 (germline): SEHNR, FQNEAQ (reference sequence).

This clonotype has at least ten counts. CDR3 bases: TGTGCCAGCAGTTACCTGGGAGGGAACCAAGAGACCCAGTACTTC. Amino acids: CASSYLGGNQETQYF. V gene TRBV27 combines with J gene TRBJ2-5; TRBD2 aligns across 7 bases. V dropped 4 bases and J dropped 0; count of bases not matched to a gene: 5. There are 15 residues in the CDR3. Germline CDR1 is MNHEY and CDR2 is SMNVEV (reference sequence).

This clonotype was counted ten times or more. CDR3 DNA: TGTGCCAGCAGCGTCCGTCAGAACTATGGCTACACCTTC. Its protein is CASSVRQNYGYTF. The gene calls are TRBV9 and TRBJ1-2; D is unclear. The germline CDR1 and CDR2 sequences are SGDLS and YYNGEE. Trimming removed 2 bases from V and 2 bases from J, with 7 bases in between. This CDR3 contains 13 residues.

This clonotype was seen many times. V is TRBV12-3 or TRBV12-4 and J is TRBJ1-5; D gene unclear. The CDR3 is 14 residues long. V gave up 2 bases and J gave up 4 bases, with 9 bases separating them. CDR3 region: CASSLKAENQPQHF. The CDR3 DNA sequence: TGTGCCAGCAGTTTAAAAGCAGAAAATCAGCCCCAGCATTTT.

V usage is TRBV20-1 and J usage is TRBJ1-4; D perhaps matches TRBD1 (6 bases). There are 13 residues in the CDR3. CDR1 DFQATT and CDR2 SNEGSKA come from the germline V gene (reference sequence). Trimming pared 5 bases from V and 6 bases from J, leaving 13 bases between. The CDR3 DNA follows: TGCAGTGCTGAGGGGGAGGGTGATGAAAAACTGTTTTTT. Translating gives CSAEGEGDEKLFF.

This clonotype was seen a few times. This chain uses TRBV10-3 with TRBJ1-2, with 7 bases identical to TRBD1. The J segment lost 6 bases and the V segment lost 2 bases, leaving 12 bases of the junction unmatched. Germline V gene data show CDR1 as ENHRY and CDR2 as SYGVKD. The CDR3 covers 16 residues. In DNA form, the CDR3 reads TGTGCCATCAGTGAGCGTAGGGACAGTTCTGGAGATGGCTACACCTTC. Its translation is CAISERRDSSGDGYTF.

The CDR3 nucleotides are TGCAGTGCCCGCGGACTGTTCCCTCAGGACACCATATATTTT. Translating gives CSARGLFPQDTIYF. V is TRBV20-1 and J is TRBJ1-3; D call uncertain. CDR1 is DFQATT and CDR2 is SNEGSKA in the germline V gene (reference sequence). CDR3 length: 14 residues. V lost 6 bases and J 8 bases, leaving 20 bases between the germline ends.

The CDR3 coding sequence is TGTGCCAGCAGCGTAAGGCCGTACCCAGATACGCAGTATTTT. It codes for CASSVRPYPDTQYF. This chain links TRBV9 with TRBJ2-3; unclear D gene. CDR3 length: 14 residues. Germline V lookup: CDR1 SGDLS, CDR2 YYNGEE. V lost 1 base and J 4 bases, leaving 10 bases between the germline ends. Full variable domain (rest looked up from reference TRBV9 and TRBJ2-3): DSGVTQTPKHLITATGQRVTLRCSPRSGDLSVYWYQQSLDQGLQFLIQYYNGEERAKGNILERFSAQQFPDLHSELNLSSLELGDSALYFCASSVRPYPDTQYFGPGTRLTVL.

This clonotype was seen repeatedly, ten times or more. V is TRBV28 and J is TRBJ2-2, with 8 bases aligning to TRBD1. The J segment lost 1 base and the V segment lost 11 bases, leaving 0 bases of the junction unmatched. CDR1 and CDR2 from the germline V gene are MDHEN and SYDVKM. The CDR3 contains 12 residues. Here the CDR3 DNA reads TGTGCCGGGACAGGGAACACCGGGGAGCTGTTTTTT. Residues: CAGTGNTGELFF.

The chain's CDR3 is CSVVTNQETQYF. CDR3 in DNA: TGCAGCGTTGTTACTAACCAAGAGACCCAGTACTTC. The V call is TRBV29-1, the J call TRBJ2-5, with D unresolved. Germline values: CDR1 SQVTM, CDR2 ANQGSEA. V was pared by 4 bases and J by 0 bases, with 6 bases between. The CDR3 contains 12 residues.

About this clonotype itself: The CDR3 does not close with the conserved phenylalanine or tryptophan, likely indicating a read error. No DNA is shown, since the ends of the CDR3 on it are uncertain; the CDR3 is the one TCRdb lists. The rearrangement joins TRBV24-1 to TRBJ1-6; the table names TRBD1, a call not compared with the DNA. The CDR3 totals 12 residues, both ends included. Germline CDR1 reads KGHDR; CDR2 reads SFDVKD. CDR3 protein: CATSDSPHRSGV.

Remarks on this clonotype: One junction end does not reproduce the germline sequence, and a read error may be involved. The gene calls are TRBV5-4 and TRBJ2-7; the D gene is possibly TRBD1 (5 bases). CDR1 is SGHNT and CDR2 is YYREEE in the germline V gene (reference sequence). CDR3 length: 14 residues. The CDR3, as DNA: TGTGTCAGCAGCTTGGCCAGGGTCGCGAACGAGCAGTACTTC. Its protein product is CVSSLARVANEQYF.

This clonotype was counted many times. CDR3 amino acids: CSARDPRTAMNTEAFF. CDR3 in DNA: TGCAGTGCTAGAGATCCGCGGACGGCCATGAACACTGAAGCTTTCTTT. The chain links TRBV20-1 to TRBJ1-1; D is unclear. This CDR3 has 16 residues. CDR1 and CDR2 from the germline V gene are DFQATT and SNEGSKA (reference sequence). Trimming cost V 0 bases and J 0 bases, with 14 bases left between them.